This T cell receptor (beta chain) came from a study of shared clonotypes between healthy human individuals. At the level of the study: The plates for each donor numbered three CD4 naive, three CD4 memory, two CD8 naive and one CD8 memory.

Findings and caveats of the study: What limited the represented genetic and exposure-history diversity was the small number of donors.

As for this clone: Its antigen remains unknown. In the same sample, other DNA sequences code for this CDR3.

Trimming stripped 2 bases from V and 7 bases from J, with 10 bases between. The CDR3 totals 14 residues. Germline-derived CDR1 and CDR2 are SGDLS and YYNGEE. Genomic DNA belonging to each subset was distributed in equal measure over several immunoSEQ plates. Data came from immunoSEQ multiplex PCR; TCRdb stores just in-frame clones and leaves some out. The sample includes millions of clones, 90% to 95% of them seen just once. The source material was naive CD4+ T cells sorted from blood. Noted subset: CD45RA+ positively selected. This chain connects TRBV9 to TRBJ1-6, with TRBD1 as a possible D gene (5 bases). This TCR was sampled from a man between 18 and 29 years old in good health. This CDR3 reads CASSVGTGNSPLHF. The CDR3 nucleotides read TGTGCCAGCAGCGTCGGGACGGGGAATTCACCCCTCCACTTT.